This T cell receptor (beta chain) was documented in a study of siplizumab effects on memory and regulatory T cells. Approximately 10^5 TCR templates underwent assay in every sample. Libraries were prepared by immunoSEQ multiplex PCR; TCRdb keeps only in-frame clonotypes and omits some of them. This sample has approximately 100,000 clones, with around 90% found just once. Study results and limitations: Proliferating siplizumab-cultured Tregs lacked confirmed suppressive function. Alloreactive sequences that could be traced to unstimulated CD4+ memory cells showed a significant reduction under siplizumab.

With regard to this clone: The antigen is not known.

CDR1 is KGHSH and CDR2 is LQKENI in the germline V gene. The CDR3 consists of 13 residues. The V end was cut by 1 base, the J end by 8 bases, with 9 bases between. The material sequenced was non-Treg CD4+ T cells sorted from blood. The rearrangement links TRBV18 to TRBJ2-4; no definite D call. The receptor's source is a human donor in good health. For the CDR3, the DNA is TGTGCCAGCTCACCACTCACCCGGGACATTCAGTACTTC. Translation: CASSPLTRDIQYF.